Shown below are 19 T cell receptor beta chains from a single sample sequenced in a study of CD8 T cells in ankylosing spondylitis. TCRdb recomputed calls from the 5' RACE reads with MiXCR, one row per CDR3 protein. The table records some 42,000 distinct CDR3 sequences, 2.7% of them present only once. Sequenced material: blood, either unsorted or a sorted T cell fraction (not recorded which). The receptor set was obtained from a male donor with ankylosing spondylitis or in good health (not recorded which).

This clonotype was seen ten or more times. The J gene is TRBJ2-7, the V gene TRBV9, with 8 bases fitting TRBD2. The CDR3 extends over 14 amino acids. Per germline, CDR1 SGDLS and CDR2 YYNGEE. V dropped 0 bases and J dropped 2; count of bases not matched to a gene: 1. The CDR3 loop is CASSVAGRAYEQYF. The CDR3 DNA is TGTGCCAGCAGCGTAGCCGGGAGGGCCTACGAGCAGTACTTC. The entire variable domain, with the rest obtained from reference TRBV9 and TRBJ2-7, is as follows: DSGVTQTPKHLITATGQRVTLRCSPRSGDLSVYWYQQSLDQGLQFLIQYYNGEERAKGNILERFSAQQFPDLHSELNLSSLELGDSALYFCASSVAGRAYEQYFGPGTRLTVT.

This clonotype was counted ten times or more. CDR3 DNA: TGTGCCAGCAGCGTAGATTCACCTTGGGGAAACATTCAGTACTTC. Amino acids: CASSVDSPWGNIQYF. V is TRBV9 and J is TRBJ2-4, with D uncertain. From germline, CDR1 is SGDLS and CDR2 YYNGEE. This CDR3 is 15 amino acids long. The V gene lost 0 bases and the J gene lost 6 bases, with 13 bases spanning the gap.

This clonotype was counted at least ten times. This chain links TRBV9 with TRBJ2-5, with D possibly being TRBD2 (5 bases). V was cut by 3 bases and J by 4 bases, with 16 bases left in between. The CDR3 extends over 15 amino acids. Germline V CDR1 and CDR2: SGDLS, YYNGEE. The CDR3 here is CASSALSGFRETQYF. CDR3 DNA: TGTGCCAGCAGCGCGCTTTCGGGGTTTCGAGAGACCCAGTACTTC.

Many counts were recorded for this clonotype. This chain connects TRBV9 to TRBJ2-1; D gene ambiguous. Per the germline V gene, CDR1 is SGDLS and CDR2 is YYNGEE. Trimming took off 0 bases at V and 0 bases at J, with 13 bases between the two ends. The CDR3 has 17 amino acids. The CDR3 spells CASSVAGGQSSYNEQFF. In DNA form, the CDR3 reads TGTGCCAGCAGCGTAGCGGGTGGCCAGAGCTCCTACAATGAGCAGTTCTTC.

In its sample, this clonotype was seen many times. This chain uses TRBV9 with TRBJ2-5; no definite D call. V was shortened by 0 bases and J by 5 bases, with 14 bases between the two germline ends. Germline values: CDR1 SGDLS, CDR2 YYNGEE. The CDR3 consists of 15 residues. The CDR3 DNA reads as TGTGCCAGCAGCGTAGCTCCCGGGCCCTCGGAGACCCAGTACTTC. Translation gives CASSVAPGPSETQYF.

This clonotype was counted ten times or more. The chain has TRBV9 and TRBJ2-1, with TRBD2 identical over 13 bases. The CDR3 covers 18 residues. V gave up 4 bases and J gave up 2 bases; unmatched junction bases: 9. Germline values: CDR1 SGDLS, CDR2 YYNGEE. CDR3 residues: CASSPRTSGSWPYNEQFF. As DNA, the CDR3 is TGTGCCAGCAGCCCCCGGACTAGCGGGAGTTGGCCCTACAATGAGCAGTTCTTC.

This clonotype was recorded at least ten times. The rearrangement links TRBV9 to TRBJ2-1; TRBD1 agrees at 8 bases. The junction had 6 bases not matched to a gene; V was cut back by 2 bases and J by 5 bases. CDR1 is SGDLS, CDR2 YYNGEE, per germline. This CDR3 is built from 15 residues. The CDR3 sequence: CASSVTGQANNEQFF. CDR3 DNA: TGTGCCAGCAGCGTCACGGGACAGGCGAACAATGAGCAGTTCTTC.

This clonotype occurred many times. The chain joins TRBV9 to TRBJ1-2; 7 nucleotides match TRBD1. Per germline, CDR1 SGDLS and CDR2 YYNGEE. The J segment lost 5 bases and the V segment lost 4 bases, leaving 8 bases of the junction unmatched. The CDR3 loop spans 14 amino acids. CDR3 protein: CASSRTGTEYGYTF. The DNA of the CDR3 is TGTGCCAGCAGCCGCACCGGGACAGAGTATGGCTACACCTTC.

This clonotype was seen at least ten times. This chain connects TRBV9 to TRBJ2-2, with a possible D match to TRBD2 (5 bases). This CDR3 region has 14 residues. V dropped 0 bases and J dropped 7 bases, with 10 bases sitting between them. Germline V gene data show CDR1 as SGDLS and CDR2 as YYNGEE. The CDR3 sequence is CASSVVARDGELFF. In DNA form, the CDR3 reads TGTGCCAGCAGCGTAGTGGCGAGGGACGGGGAGCTGTTTTTT.

In this sample, this clonotype turned up many times. The chain has TRBV9 and TRBJ2-7; D is possibly TRBD2 (6 bases). The CDR3 is 12 amino acids. The V gene lost 4 bases and the J gene lost 3 bases, with 8 bases spanning the gap. Per germline, CDR1 SGDLS and CDR2 YYNGEE. The CDR3 loop reads CASSPGVYEQYF. CDR3 bases: TGTGCCAGCAGCCCGGGGGTCTACGAGCAGTACTTC.

This clonotype occurred many times. CDR3 residues: CASSGRQGAWQFF. In nucleotides, the CDR3 is TGTGCCAGCAGCGGGAGACAGGGGGCATGGCAGTTCTTC. The chain recombines TRBV9 with TRBJ2-1; 10 nucleotides line up with TRBD1. Germline values: CDR1 SGDLS, CDR2 YYNGEE. Germline trimming cut 3 bases from V and 12 bases from J; bases unmatched to any gene: 6. This CDR3 region has 13 residues.

This clonotype was recorded many times. The V call is TRBV9, the J call TRBJ2-2; D might be TRBD2 (6 bases). CDR3 length: 16 amino acids. CDR1 and CDR2 (germline): SGDLS, YYNGEE. Trimming pared 0 bases from V and 4 bases from J, leaving 13 bases between. The CDR3 bases are TGTGCCAGCAGCGTAGATGGAGGGGTGCGCACCGGGGAGCTGTTTTTT. This translates into CASSVDGGVRTGELFF.

At least ten counts were recorded for this clonotype. The chain has TRBV9 and TRBJ1-2; a possible D gene is TRBD1 (6 bases). V was trimmed by 0 bases and J by 5 bases, leaving 8 bases between them. Germline V gene data show CDR1 as SGDLS and CDR2 as YYNGEE. This CDR3 contains 13 residues. The CDR3 DNA sequence: TGTGCCAGCAGCGTAGAGGGGGATTATGGCTACACCTTC. Translating it yields CASSVEGDYGYTF.

This clonotype has at least ten counts. This chain connects TRBV9 to TRBJ2-1, with 9 nucleotides matching TRBD1. V lost 4 bases, J lost 7 bases, and 6 bases stayed unmatched. Germline-derived CDR1 and CDR2 are SGDLS and YYNGEE. This CDR3 spans 14 amino acids. The CDR3: CASSRGTGRNEQFF. The CDR3 DNA sequence: TGTGCCAGCAGCAGGGGGACAGGGCGGAATGAGCAGTTCTTC. Combining the CDR3 with reference TRBV9 and TRBJ2-1 gives the whole variable domain DSGVTQTPKHLITATGQRVTLRCSPRSGDLSVYWYQQSLDQGLQFLIQYYNGEERAKGNILERFSAQQFPDLHSELNLSSLELGDSALYFCASSRGTGRNEQFFGPGTRLTVL.

This clonotype was detected many times. The V and J genes are TRBV9 and TRBJ2-7; D remains ambiguous. The CDR3 is made up of 15 amino acids. Germline CDR1 SGDLS, CDR2 YYNGEE. The V end was cut by 4 bases, the J end by 2 bases, with 16 bases between. The CDR3 sequence is CASSPYGLDTYEQYF. In nucleotides, the CDR3 is TGTGCCAGCAGCCCCTACGGGCTCGACACCTACGAGCAGTACTTC. Filled out from reference TRBV9 and TRBJ2-7, the complete variable domain reads DSGVTQTPKHLITATGQRVTLRCSPRSGDLSVYWYQQSLDQGLQFLIQYYNGEERAKGNILERFSAQQFPDLHSELNLSSLELGDSALYFCASSPYGLDTYEQYFGPGTRLTVT.

This clonotype was detected many times. This chain joins TRBV9 and TRBJ2-3; TRBD2 matches at 12 bases. The CDR3 is made up of 18 amino acids. Per germline, CDR1 SGDLS and CDR2 YYNGEE. J gave up 1 base and V 1 base, and 7 bases lay outside the gene matches. The CDR3 sequence: CASSVPFWTSGGTDTQYF. Written as DNA, the CDR3 is TGTGCCAGCAGCGTACCATTCTGGACTAGCGGGGGCACAGATACGCAGTATTTT.

This clonotype was picked up many times. The chain employs TRBV9 and TRBJ2-2; TRBD2 aligns across 11 bases. The CDR3 has 21 residues. The trim removed 3 bases at V and 4 bases at J, leaving 20 bases unmatched. CDR1 is SGDLS and CDR2 is YYNGEE in the germline V gene. The CDR3 coding sequence is TGTGCCAGCAGCGGCGACAGACATCAATTGACTAGCGGGATGGGCACCGGGGAGCTGTTTTTT. Protein: CASSGDRHQLTSGMGTGELFF.

This clonotype was observed at least ten times. The rearrangement links TRBV9 to TRBJ2-5; TRBD1 agrees at 9 bases. Germline CDR1 reads SGDLS; CDR2 reads YYNGEE. There are 13 residues in the CDR3. V lost 6 bases and J lost 5; bases outside the gene matches: 5. CDR3 residues: CASNGQGSETQYF. The CDR3 region has the DNA TGTGCCAGCAATGGACAGGGGTCGGAGACCCAGTACTTC. Full variable domain (outside the CDR3, taken from reference TRBV9 and TRBJ2-5): DSGVTQTPKHLITATGQRVTLRCSPRSGDLSVYWYQQSLDQGLQFLIQYYNGEERAKGNILERFSAQQFPDLHSELNLSSLELGDSALYFCASNGQGSETQYFGPGTRLLVL.

Ten or more counts support this clonotype. This sequence joins TRBV9 and TRBJ2-5, with TRBD2 matching over 7 bases. This CDR3 comprises 15 residues. Trimming cost V 4 bases and J 5 bases; bases outside gene matches: 11. Germline CDR1 reads SGDLS; CDR2 reads YYNGEE. This CDR3 is CASSQRLASLETQYF. The CDR3, as DNA: TGTGCCAGCAGCCAAAGACTAGCATCTTTGGAGACCCAGTACTTC.